This TCR beta chain was identified during a study of blood T cell repertoires in COVID-19. Study information: Acute and convalescent COVID-19 specimens originated in the United States, Italy and Spain.

Those enrolled in Seattle joined during active infection and were followed longitudinally afterward. Germline loops: CDR1 SNHLY, CDR2 FYNNEI. Trimming removed 7 bases from V and 9 bases from J; junction bases left unmatched: 14. CDR3 length equals 15 residues. Per the study methods: Nucleated cell counts were estimated from reference gene primer amplification. Using immunoSEQ multiplex PCR, the repertoire was profiled, and TCRdb retains in-frame clones only, with some absent. V and J calls plus clone size are reproduced from that table; the DNA served to infer D and trimming. The sample lists fewer than 200,000 clones, around nine tenths occurring once.

The sequenced sample was peripheral blood. The clonotype was recovered from a woman in her sixties or seventies with COVID-19, enrolled during active disease. This chain links TRBV2 with TRBJ2-1; 8 nucleotides match TRBD2. CDR3 DNA: TGTGCCAGCACCCGTGAGGTAGCGGGGACATCTGAGCAGTTCTTC. Its protein is CASTREVAGTSEQFF.